This entry describes one TCR beta chain. Its antigen is undetermined. The sample comes from a study of shared clonotypes between healthy human individuals. V lost 2 bases, J lost 2 bases, and 9 bases lay in between. This CDR3 is built from 14 residues. Germline V CDR1 and CDR2: SNHLY, FYNNEI. TCRdb's table, derived via immunoSEQ multiplex PCR, lists solely in-frame clones and lacks some. The table has 1,500,000 or so clones, 98% to 99% seen once; the top ten hold 0.36%. Notes on the study in general: Generation probabilities of non-shared clonotypes were lower (relative to those shared by all four donors).

The clonotype originates from a man between 25 and 39 years old in good health. The sample was naive CD4+ T cells sorted from blood. Documented subset: CD45RA+ positively selected. This chain uses TRBV2 with TRBJ1-1, with no clear D. For the CDR3, the DNA is TGTGCCAGCAGTGAAACCGGGATCAACACTGAAGCTTTCTTT. This translates into CASSETGINTEAFF.